This entry concerns a single T cell receptor (beta chain). The antigen remains undetermined. The data were produced by immunoSEQ multiplex PCR, yet TCRdb's version contains in-frame clones alone and is incomplete. This repertoire shows more than 20,000 clones, over 75% found once; its top ten account for more than 12%. The CDR3 spans 16 residues. The V and J ends lost 3 bases and 7 bases, in that order; junction bases with no gene match: 11. The germline V gene has CDR1 WNHNN and CDR2 SYGVQD (reference sequence). The data are from a study of T cells in tuberculosis. Study results and caveats: Active tuberculosis patients had shorter CDR3-alpha; the beta difference was nonsignificant. Smaller distances to GMM-specific TCRs suggested their expansion in active tuberculosis.

Time point indicated: new active TB diagnosis, blood taken before or within 7 days of starting treatment. Each patient had positive sputum smear microscopy and/or positive culture. Each donor contributed 100,000 or so T cells on average, unsorted. This chain connects TRBV10-1 to TRBJ2-1; 8 bases line up with TRBD2. Specimen: PBMCs, collected at tuberculosis diagnosis. The clonotype was recovered from an adult with tuberculosis. In nucleotides, the CDR3 is TGCGCCAGCAGTGAAGGGTCAGCGGGAGTAAAAAATGAGCAGTTCTTC. Protein product: CASSEGSAGVKNEQFF.